The next 9 T cell receptor beta chains were all read from a single sample in a study of a mutant IDH1 vaccine in newly diagnosed glioma. The antigens these receptors bind are not known. Produced via immunoSEQ multiplex PCR; TCRdb's table is partial and in-frame only. The table shows tens of thousands of clones, with more than 75% occurring only once. Time point meaning: week 23, last vaccination. Topical imiquimod was applied with each vaccine dose, which held 300 ug of mutant IDH1 20-mer peptide. Sequences were derived from PBMCs, sampled from a glioma patient whose treatment included an IDH1 peptide vaccine. These receptors were obtained from a man aged 35 to 55 with glioma.

This chain uses TRBV7-9 with TRBJ1-4; maybe TRBD1 (5 bases). CDR3 length: 14 residues. Germline assignment: CDR1 SEHNR and CDR2 FQNEAQ (reference sequence). Trimming removed 5 bases from V and 5 bases from J, with 12 bases in between. CDR3 residues: CASSEDTLNEKLFF. CDR3 in DNA: TGTGCCAGCAGCGAGGACACCCTCAATGAAAAACTGTTTTTT.

The chain has TRBV10-3 and TRBJ2-3; 7 nucleotides align to TRBD1. Germline V gene lookup returns CDR1 ENHRY and CDR2 SYGVKD. This CDR3 has 14 amino acids. V lost 7 bases to trimming and J lost 4 bases; unmatched junction nucleotides: 8. CDR3 DNA: TGTGCCATCACCGAGGGGGCTTCTCCAGATACGCAGTATTTT. As protein: CAITEGASPDTQYF.

The V call is TRBV2, the J call TRBJ2-7, with D perhaps being TRBD1 or TRBD2 (5 bases each). The CDR3 extends over 12 amino acids. V was trimmed by 11 bases and J by 4 bases, leaving 15 bases between them. In germline, CDR1 is SNHLY, CDR2 FYNNEI. The CDR3 nucleotides are TGTGCCTCCAGCTACGAGGGGTACGAGCAGTACTTC. The encoded protein is CASSYEGYEQYF.

This chain links TRBV19 with TRBJ2-3, with 10 nucleotides matching TRBD2. Looked up from germline, CDR1 is LNHDA and CDR2 is SQIVND (reference sequence). The V gene end was trimmed by 5 bases and the J gene end by 3 bases; junction bases not matched to a gene: 5. The CDR3 runs 15 residues. CDR3 residues: CASSETSGWTDTQYF. In nucleotides, the CDR3 is TGTGCCAGTAGTGAGACTAGCGGGTGGACAGATACGCAGTATTTT.

There are a few counts of this clone. The V and J genes are TRBV28 and TRBJ1-1; D uncertain. Deletions cut 2 bases from V and 0 bases from J, with 19 bases between. The germline V gene has CDR1 MDHEN and CDR2 SYDVKM. This CDR3 is built from 18 residues. The DNA of the CDR3 is TGTGCCAGCAGTTTACCCTCGTACTTCGTACGAATGAACACTGAAGCTTTCTTT. Its translation: CASSLPSYFVRMNTEAFF.

The chain has TRBV7-2 and TRBJ1-4; 8 positions match TRBD1. V dropped 5 bases and J dropped 8; count of bases not matched to a gene: 7. Per germline, CDR1 SGHTA and CDR2 FQGNSA. The CDR3 contains 14 residues. The CDR3 sequence is CASSPRTGLEKLFF. CDR3 nucleotides: TGTGCCAGCAGCCCCCGGACAGGGTTAGAAAAACTGTTTTTT.

V and J are TRBV15 and TRBJ2-3, with TRBD1 matching over 9 bases. Germline CDR1 LNHNV, CDR2 YYDKDF (reference sequence). The CDR3 is 17 amino acids. V lost 0 bases to trimming and J lost 2 bases; unmatched junction nucleotides: 6. The CDR3 DNA reads TGTGCCACCAGCAGAGATCACAGGGGGCTTTACACAGATACGCAGTATTTT. This gives the protein CATSRDHRGLYTDTQYF.

CDR3 coding DNA: TGTGCCAGCAGCACGGTGGGGGACGAGCAGTACTTC. Its translation is CASSTVGDEQYF. The chain joins TRBV4-2 to TRBJ2-7; the D call may be TRBD1 or TRBD2 (5 bases each). In germline, CDR1 is LGHNA, CDR2 YNFKEQ. The CDR3 is 12 residues long. Trimming cost V 5 bases and J 5 bases, with 10 bases left between them.

The V and J genes are TRBV27 and TRBJ2-7; D gene uncertain. Trimming pared 4 bases from V and 3 bases from J, leaving 13 bases between. Germline V gene lookup returns CDR1 MNHEY and CDR2 SMNVEV (reference sequence). This CDR3 has 14 amino acids. CDR3 coding DNA: TGTGCCAGCAGTTGGGGAACCCCTAACTACGAGCAGTACTTC. It yields the protein CASSWGTPNYEQYF.